This T cell receptor (beta chain) was identified in a study of early T cells in non-severe SARS-CoV-2 infection. Background on the study: Unsorted whole-blood RNA was sequenced in bulk, leaving chains unpaired.

Ten or more counts support this clonotype. The V end lost 2 bases, the J end lost 0 bases, and 8 bases lay between the germline ends. Per germline, CDR1 SSHAT and CDR2 FNYEAQ (reference sequence). The CDR3 covers 15 residues. Individual cDNA molecules were tagged with unique molecular identifiers. TCRdb passed the 5' RACE reads through MiXCR, listing each CDR3 protein once. The profile covers about 69,000 distinct CDR3 sequences, with roughly an eighth appearing a single time and more than 13% taken by the ten largest. The chain is built from TRBV7-7 and TRBJ2-1; D not certain. This clonotype was obtained from an adult who was a healthcare worker with PCR-confirmed SARS-CoV-2 infection or an uninfected control (not recorded which). The sequenced material came from whole blood. CDR3 protein: CASSLNSYSYNEQFF. CDR3 nucleotides: TGTGCCAGCAGCTTAAACTCTTACTCCTACAATGAGCAGTTCTTC.